A single sample is the source of the 30 T cell receptor beta chains below, sequenced in a study of blood T cell repertoires in COVID-19 (dated by TCRdb to the early 2020s). The library was obtained by the immunoSEQ multiplex PCR assay. Entries here come from immuneACCESS through TCRdb and include only in-frame sequences with V and J called. Some clones fail to appear in such tables; in the studies checked, an unresolved V gene covers under half of the shortfall, and the cause of the remainder is unknown. The sample yields roughly 30,000 clones; roughly nine tenths were counted once. About 15% of the sample is held by the ten biggest clonotypes. Sequences were obtained from peripheral blood. These receptors were taken from a human donor in a cohort sampled during active COVID-19.

J is TRBJ1-1 and V is TRBV9; TRBD1 is a possible D gene (5 bases). The V end was cut by 0 bases, the J end by 1 base, with 10 bases between. The CDR3 is 15 residues long. From germline, CDR1 is SGDLS and CDR2 YYNGEE. The CDR3 sequence: CASSVGARENTEAFF. CDR3 coding DNA: TGTGCCAGCAGCGTAGGTGCCAGGGAGAACACTGAAGCTTTCTTT.

The CDR3 spells CASSLSSGGPFYEQYF. The CDR3 DNA sequence: TGCGCCAGCAGCTTGAGTAGCGGGGGACCATTCTACGAGCAGTACTTC. The V gene is TRBV5-1, the J gene TRBJ2-7; TRBD2 agrees at 9 bases. The CDR3 is 16 amino acids. Germline CDR1 is SGHRS and CDR2 is YFSETQ. Trimming at V came to 1 base and at J to 3 bases, leaving 8 bases not matched to a gene.

This chain connects TRBV24-1 to TRBJ2-2, with 11 bases matching TRBD2. Trimming removed 6 bases from V and 3 bases from J; junction bases left unmatched: 5. This CDR3 spans 16 amino acids. From germline, CDR1 is KGHDR and CDR2 SFDVKD. The CDR3 nucleotides read TGTGCCACCAGTACTAGCGGGAGTCAGTACACCGGGGAGCTGTTTTTT. Translating it yields CATSTSGSQYTGELFF.

The table lists this clone with a few counts. V gene TRBV25-1 combines with J gene TRBJ1-2; D call uncertain. The CDR3 covers 13 residues. The ends were cut back, 5 bases at V and 5 bases at J, with 12 bases in the middle. The germline V gene encodes CDR1 MGHDK and CDR2 SYGVNS. Written as DNA, the CDR3 is TGTGCCAGCAGTCAAGGTGTGGAGTATGGCTACACCTTC. As protein: CASSQGVEYGYTF.

The V and J genes are TRBV7-9 and TRBJ1-1; TRBD1 matches 7 bases. Germline CDR1 SEHNR, CDR2 FQNEAQ (reference sequence). The CDR3 length is 15 residues. Germline trimming cut 4 bases from V and 1 base from J; bases unmatched to any gene: 6. CDR3 nucleotides: TGTGCCAGCAGCTCAGGGGGACGGAAGAACACTGAAGCTTTCTTT. Its protein is CASSSGGRKNTEAFF.

The gene calls are TRBV5-6 and TRBJ2-3; weak D call: TRBD2 (5 bases). Germline CDR1 reads SGHDT; CDR2 reads YYEEEE. CDR3 length: 16 amino acids. V lost 0 bases, J lost 2 bases, and 13 bases lay in between. CDR3 DNA sequence: TGTGCCAGCAGCTTGGCCTCGGGATCTGTCACAGATACGCAGTATTTT. This sequence encodes CASSLASGSVTDTQYF.

The J gene is TRBJ2-7, the V gene TRBV5-5, with 9 nucleotides matching TRBD2. There are 18 residues in the CDR3. Germline trimming cut 4 bases from V and 0 bases from J; bases unmatched to any gene: 14. Germline assignment: CDR1 SGHKS and CDR2 YYEKEE (reference sequence). Here the CDR3 reads CASSARWLAGPFSYEQYF. For the CDR3, the DNA is TGTGCCAGCAGCGCAAGGTGGCTAGCGGGACCCTTCTCCTACGAGCAGTACTTC.

The CDR3 sequence: CASSLGTAGNIQYF. The CDR3 DNA follows: TGTGCCAGCAGCTTAGGGACAGCAGGCAACATTCAGTACTTC. The chain combines TRBV7-9 with TRBJ2-4; D is perhaps TRBD1 (6 bases). The ends were cut back, 1 base at V and 7 bases at J, with 11 bases in the middle. This CDR3 region has 14 residues. The germline V gene has CDR1 SEHNR and CDR2 FQNEAQ (reference sequence).

The chain couples TRBV7-6 to TRBJ2-7; TRBD1 aligns across 10 bases. CDR3 length equals 16 residues. The trim removed 1 base at V and 2 bases at J, leaving 5 bases unmatched. Germline-derived CDR1 and CDR2 are SGHVS and FNYEAQ. The CDR3 DNA reads TGTGCCAGCAGCTTAGTGACCGGGACAGGGGCCTACGAGCAGTACTTC. The encoded protein is CASSLVTGTGAYEQYF.

The genes are TRBV5-1 and TRBJ1-1; 7 bases are a match to TRBD1. Germline CDR1 SGHRS, CDR2 YFSETQ. The CDR3 runs 21 residues. The trim removed 3 bases at V and 1 base at J, leaving 24 bases unmatched. The CDR3, as DNA: TGCGCCAGCAGCTGGCGAAAACAGGGGACGGGGTTTCGGTATTCGAACACTGAAGCTTTCTTT. This codes for CASSWRKQGTGFRYSNTEAFF.

The gene calls are TRBV19 and TRBJ2-3; 7 bases are a match to TRBD1. The V and J ends lost 3 bases and 5 bases, in that order; junction bases with no gene match: 8. The CDR3 totals 15 residues. Germline V gives CDR1 LNHDA, CDR2 SQIVND (reference sequence). The CDR3 here is CASSITGQFGDTQYF. DNA for the CDR3: TGTGCCAGTAGTATTACGGGACAGTTCGGAGATACGCAGTATTTT.

J is TRBJ2-1 and V is TRBV9, with TRBD2 matching over 8 bases. V shed 2 bases, J shed 2 bases, and the junction held 9 bases outside the gene matches. CDR3 length: 17 residues. Germline values: CDR1 SGDLS, CDR2 YYNGEE. Written as DNA, the CDR3 is TGTGCCAGCAGCGTCTTCTCGGGGGGGAGTGCCTACAATGAGCAGTTCTTC. Translated, it gives CASSVFSGGSAYNEQFF.

CDR3 bases: TGTGCCAGCAGAGGGACAGGGTCCTACAATGAGCAGTTCTTC. Protein product: CASRGTGSYNEQFF. The gene calls are TRBV6-5 and TRBJ2-1; 9 nucleotides agree with TRBD1. J lost 1 base, V lost 6 bases, and 1 base had no gene match. Germline V gene data show CDR1 as MNHEY and CDR2 as SVGAGI. This CDR3 has 14 residues.

This sequence joins TRBV7-3 and TRBJ2-3; 7 bases map to TRBD2. Looked up from germline, CDR1 is SGHTA and CDR2 is FQGTGA. The length of the CDR3 is 15 residues. J lost 2 bases, V lost 5 bases, and 7 bases had no gene match. CDR3: CASSPGGGPTDTQYF. The CDR3 DNA follows: TGTGCCAGCAGCCCGGGCGGGGGACCCACAGATACGCAGTATTTT.

The chain employs TRBV6-5 and TRBJ2-1; 9 bases are a match to TRBD2. The CDR3 is 15 residues long. Trimming at V came to 10 bases and at J to 1 base, leaving 8 bases not matched to a gene. Germline CDR1 is MNHEY and CDR2 is SVGAGI. In nucleotides, the CDR3 is TGTGCCACCGCGGGTAGCGGGAGATCCTACAATGAGCAGTTCTTC. Protein: CATAGSGRSYNEQFF.

The chain joins TRBV29-1 to TRBJ1-4; TRBD1 is a possible D gene (5 bases). The CDR3 extends over 13 amino acids. Trimming stripped 4 bases from V and 4 bases from J, with 10 bases between. CDR1 is SQVTM, CDR2 ANQGSEA, per germline. The CDR3 reads CSVGAGINEKLFF. The CDR3 DNA follows: TGCAGCGTTGGAGCAGGGATTAATGAAAAACTGTTTTTT.

This clone was detected once. The CDR3 sequence is CASGLPRGLAVGYTF. The DNA for the CDR3 is TGTGCTAGTGGTTTGCCCCGAGGACTGGCAGTTGGCTACACCTTC. The V call is TRBV12-5, the J call TRBJ1-2; D remains unclear. CDR3 length: 15 residues. V shed 2 bases and J shed 7 bases, with 17 bases lying between them. The germline V gene encodes CDR1 LGHNT and CDR2 FRNRAP.

This clone was found once. The chain employs TRBV11-3 and TRBJ2-1; TRBD2 aligns across 7 bases. The germline V gene encodes CDR1 SGHNT and CDR2 YENEEA. The CDR3 totals 17 residues. J gave up 0 bases and V 1 base, and 6 bases lay outside the gene matches. The CDR3 DNA reads as TGTGCCAGCAGCTTAGCGGCGGGAGAGCGCTCCTACAATGAGCAGTTCTTC. It is translated as CASSLAAGERSYNEQFF.

The chain has TRBV11-2 and TRBJ1-1; 9 bases fit TRBD1. The CDR3 covers 13 residues. CDR1 is SGHAT, CDR2 FQNNGV, per germline. Trimming removed 7 bases from V and 4 bases from J; junction bases left unmatched: 4. In DNA form, the CDR3 reads TGTGCCAGCAATGACAGGGGGATCACTGAAGCTTTCTTT. Its protein is CASNDRGITEAFF.

This clone appeared a few times. V usage is TRBV7-2 and J usage is TRBJ1-3; TRBD1 aligns across 9 bases. The J segment lost 2 bases and the V segment lost 5 bases, leaving 10 bases of the junction unmatched. The V gene's germline CDR1 is SGHTA and CDR2 FQGNSA. The CDR3 is 17 residues long. The CDR3 is CASSHKQGALTGNTIYF. CDR3 coding DNA: TGTGCCAGCAGCCATAAACAGGGGGCCTTAACTGGAAACACCATATATTTT.

This clone was seen more than once but under ten times. The V call is TRBV19, the J call TRBJ2-1; 9 nucleotides line up with TRBD2. CDR3 length: 15 amino acids. From germline, CDR1 is LNHDA and CDR2 SQIVND (reference sequence). Trimming took 4 bases from V and 6 from J; bases not matched to a gene: 7. The CDR3 loop reads CASSKRAGGPNEQFF. CDR3 coding DNA: TGTGCCAGTAGTAAGCGAGCGGGGGGCCCCAATGAGCAGTTCTTC.

Only one count was recorded for this clone. This sequence joins TRBV28 and TRBJ1-2, with 7 bases identical to TRBD1. V was pared by 7 bases and J by 8 bases, with 7 bases of the junction left unmatched. The CDR3 consists of 12 residues. CDR1 is MDHEN, CDR2 SYDVKM, per germline. CDR3 sequence reads: CASTEGARGYTF. Written as DNA, the CDR3 is TGTGCCAGCACTGAGGGGGCGCGGGGCTACACCTTC.

The chain has TRBV9 and TRBJ2-7, with D uncertain. The CDR3 consists of 14 residues. Germline V CDR1 and CDR2: SGDLS, YYNGEE. Trimming removed 3 bases at V and 2 bases at J, with 12 bases between. The DNA for the CDR3 is TGTGCCAGCAGCGGTGTTGGCGGTGCCTACGAGCAGTACTTC. This translates into CASSGVGGAYEQYF. Full variable domain (missing parts from reference TRBV9 and TRBJ2-7): DSGVTQTPKHLITATGQRVTLRCSPRSGDLSVYWYQQSLDQGLQFLIQYYNGEERAKGNILERFSAQQFPDLHSELNLSSLELGDSALYFCASSGVGGAYEQYFGPGTRLTVT.

CDR3 DNA sequence: TGTGCCAGCAGCGTCGAAGGGTCCAGGGATTCACCCCTCCACTTT. It specifies CASSVEGSRDSPLHF. This chain uses TRBV9 with TRBJ1-6; D is perhaps TRBD1 (5 bases). In germline, CDR1 is SGDLS, CDR2 YYNGEE. The CDR3 length is 15 residues. V lost 2 bases and J lost 8, with 14 bases in between.

This clone was found once. J is TRBJ2-3 and V is TRBV7-2; D is unresolved. This CDR3 is 12 amino acids long. Germline V gene sequence: CDR1 SGHTA, CDR2 FQGNSA. The ends were cut back, 0 bases at V and 6 bases at J, with 4 bases in the middle. As DNA, the CDR3 is TGTGCCAGCAGCTTAGCGTCTGATACGCAGTATTTT. Amino acid sequence: CASSLASDTQYF.

The J gene is TRBJ2-6, the V gene TRBV28, with D perhaps TRBD2 (7 bases). The CDR3 runs 18 residues. CDR1 and CDR2 from the germline V gene are MDHEN and SYDVKM. V was clipped by 8 bases and J by 3 bases, with 23 bases between them. In DNA, the CDR3 is TGTGCCAGCTCCCTAGGGAGGGGGAAGTCGGGTGGGGCCAACGTCCTGACTTTC. Encoded protein: CASSLGRGKSGGANVLTF.

This chain links TRBV4-3 with TRBJ2-7, with 10 nucleotides matching TRBD2. This CDR3 comprises 16 residues. V was pared by 1 base and J by 3 bases, with 6 bases of the junction left unmatched. CDR1 and CDR2 from the germline V gene are LGHNA and YSLEER. The CDR3 spells CASSQGASGSYYEQYF. For the CDR3, the DNA is TGCGCCAGCAGCCAAGGGGCTAGCGGGAGCTACTACGAGCAGTACTTC.

By sample fraction, this clone is medium-sized (0.01 to 0.1%). One end of the junction is discordant with germline, which a read error may explain. This chain links TRBV7-9 with TRBJ2-7; D remains ambiguous. The CDR3 consists of 15 residues. CDR1 is SEHNR, CDR2 FQNEAQ, per germline (reference sequence). The CDR3 nucleotides read TGTGCCAGCAGCTACGGCGGAACCGTCTCCTTCGAGCAGTACTTC. It translates to CASSYGGTVSFEQYF.

DNA of the CDR3: TGTGCCAGCACCATTCCAGGGGCATATGAGCAGTTCTTC. This sequence encodes CASTIPGAYEQFF. V usage is TRBV7-9 and J usage is TRBJ2-1; weak D call: TRBD1 (6 bases). CDR3 length equals 13 residues. Germline CDR1 and CDR2: SEHNR and FQNEAQ (reference sequence). V was trimmed by 7 bases and J by 8 bases, leaving 15 bases between them.

The sample holds a few counts of this clone. The chain is built from TRBV6-2 or TRBV6-3 and TRBJ2-2; a weak D match, TRBD2 (6 bases). This CDR3 is 16 amino acids long. Per the germline V gene, CDR1 is MNHEY and CDR2 is SVGEGT. V dropped 2 bases and J dropped 3 bases, with 13 bases sitting between them. The CDR3 DNA reads as TGTGCCAGCAGTTACACCACTAGCACTCACACCGGGGAGCTGTTTTTT. This codes for CASSYTTSTHTGELFF.